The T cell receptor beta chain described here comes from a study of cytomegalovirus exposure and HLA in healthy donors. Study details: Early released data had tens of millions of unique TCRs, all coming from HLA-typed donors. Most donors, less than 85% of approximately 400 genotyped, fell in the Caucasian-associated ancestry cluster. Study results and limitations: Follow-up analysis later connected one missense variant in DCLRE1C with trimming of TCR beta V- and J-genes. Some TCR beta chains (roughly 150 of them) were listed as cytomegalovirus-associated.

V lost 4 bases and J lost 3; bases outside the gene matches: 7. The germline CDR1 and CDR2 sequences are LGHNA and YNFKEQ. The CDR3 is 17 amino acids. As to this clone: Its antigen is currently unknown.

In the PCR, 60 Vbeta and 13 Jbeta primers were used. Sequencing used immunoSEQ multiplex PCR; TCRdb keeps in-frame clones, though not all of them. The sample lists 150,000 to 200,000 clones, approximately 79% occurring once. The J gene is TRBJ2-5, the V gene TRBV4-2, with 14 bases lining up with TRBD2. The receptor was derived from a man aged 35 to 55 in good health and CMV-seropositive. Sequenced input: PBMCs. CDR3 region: CASSRLTSGRAEETQYF. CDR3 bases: TGTGCCAGCAGCCGATTGACTAGCGGGAGGGCCGAAGAGACCCAGTACTTC.